The 10 T cell receptor beta chains below were found in one sample sequenced in a study of OX40 agonist ivuxolimab in advanced cancers. The library was built by means of the immunoSEQ multiplex PCR assay. The table comes from immuneACCESS by way of TCRdb, which keeps in-frame sequences with V and J called. Part of the clones is missing from these tables; in studies checked, under half for an unresolved V gene and the rest for unknown reasons. The sample profile shows roughly 71,000 clones; 88% of them were found once. 0.45% to 0.6% of the sample goes to the ten largest clones. The sample here was CD4+ or CD8+ T cells sorted from blood, taken in a trial of the OX40 agonist ivuxolimab. Receptors originate from an adult with an advanced solid tumor such as melanoma, head and neck, liver or kidney cancer.

The chain joins TRBV5-1 to TRBJ2-1; 7 positions match TRBD1. The CDR3 covers 15 residues. J gave up 4 bases and V 3 bases, and 7 bases lay outside the gene matches. Germline assignment: CDR1 SGHRS and CDR2 YFSETQ. The CDR3 loop is CASSWTGDGYNEQFF. The CDR3 coding sequence is TGCGCCAGCAGCTGGACAGGCGATGGGTACAATGAGCAGTTCTTC.

A single count supports this clone. The chain recombines TRBV6-1 with TRBJ2-7, with unresolved D. Germline loops: CDR1 MNHNS, CDR2 SASEGT. This CDR3 comprises 14 residues. Between the trimmed V and J ends, which lost 7 bases and 2 bases, there was a span of 15 bases. The CDR3 spells CASIRPQAAYEQYF. CDR3 in DNA: TGTGCCAGCATTAGACCCCAAGCCGCCTACGAGCAGTACTTC.

This clone was seen a single time. The CDR3 loop reads CASSLAPWTENQPQHF. For the CDR3, the DNA is TGCGCCAGCAGCTTGGCCCCCTGGACTGAAAATCAGCCCCAGCATTTT. The rearrangement joins TRBV5-1 to TRBJ1-5; D uncertain. CDR1 and CDR2 from the germline V gene are SGHRS and YFSETQ. This CDR3 spans 16 amino acids. V lost 0 bases, J lost 4 bases, and 14 bases lay in between.

The chain couples TRBV28 to TRBJ1-2, with D possibly TRBD1 on 5 matching bases. The V gene's germline CDR1 is MDHEN and CDR2 SYDVKM. Between the trimmed V and J ends, which lost 6 bases and 4 bases, there was a span of 15 bases. The CDR3 runs 14 residues. CDR3 amino acids: CASSEGQSPYGYTF. CDR3 sequence (DNA): TGTGCCAGCAGCGAGGGGCAGAGTCCCTATGGCTACACCTTC.

The gene calls are TRBV9 and TRBJ2-1; D is unresolved. V was cut by 4 bases and J by 7 bases, with 12 bases left in between. Germline V gene data show CDR1 as SGDLS and CDR2 as YYNGEE. This CDR3 is built from 13 residues. The CDR3 sequence: CASSLGSHNEQFF. In DNA, the CDR3 is TGTGCCAGCAGCCTGGGGTCCCATAATGAGCAGTTCTTC. The full variable domain, rest sourced from reference TRBV9 and TRBJ2-1, is DSGVTQTPKHLITATGQRVTLRCSPRSGDLSVYWYQQSLDQGLQFLIQYYNGEERAKGNILERFSAQQFPDLHSELNLSSLELGDSALYFCASSLGSHNEQFFGPGTRLTVL.

The rearrangement uses TRBV5-1 and TRBJ1-1; D is unclear. The CDR3 length is 15 residues. The germline V and J ends were trimmed by 4 bases and 0 bases, with 13 bases remaining between them. Germline values: CDR1 SGHRS, CDR2 YFSETQ. CDR3 loop: CASSMPRGVNTEAFF. DNA of the CDR3: TGCGCCAGCAGCATGCCCCGGGGAGTGAACACTGAAGCTTTCTTT.

The V and J genes are TRBV28 and TRBJ2-5; 7 bases fit TRBD2. The CDR3 consists of 15 residues. The V gene's germline CDR1 is MDHEN and CDR2 SYDVKM. V shed 6 bases and J 4 bases; nucleotides not matched to a gene: 11. Written as DNA, the CDR3 is TGTGCCAGCAGCTCAGCGGGATCCCTGGGAGAGACCCAGTACTTC. Protein product: CASSSAGSLGETQYF.

V and J are TRBV15 and TRBJ1-5; D might be TRBD1 (6 bases). Germline assignment: CDR1 LNHNV and CDR2 YYDKDF (reference sequence). V gave up 4 bases and J gave up 3 bases, with 10 bases separating them. The CDR3 sequence is 14 residues long. The CDR3 coding sequence is TGTGCCACCAGCACCCCAGGGGCCAATCAGCCCCAGCATTTT. As protein: CATSTPGANQPQHF.

The J gene is TRBJ2-6, the V gene TRBV9; perhaps TRBD2 as D (5 bases). This CDR3 contains 15 residues. Germline assignment: CDR1 SGDLS and CDR2 YYNGEE. Trimming took off 3 bases at V and 4 bases at J, with 11 bases between the two ends. The chain's CDR3 is CASSDYRGGANVLTF. The CDR3, as DNA: TGTGCCAGCAGCGACTACAGAGGGGGGGCCAACGTCCTGACTTTC.

The chain has TRBV2 and TRBJ1-2, with TRBD1 matching over 7 bases. This CDR3 region has 13 residues. Trimming took 7 bases from V and 1 from J; bases not matched to a gene: 3. Germline-derived CDR1 and CDR2 are SNHLY and FYNNEI. The CDR3, as DNA: TGTGCCAGCAAGGGACAGATTAACTATGGCTACACCTTC. Its translation: CASKGQINYGYTF.